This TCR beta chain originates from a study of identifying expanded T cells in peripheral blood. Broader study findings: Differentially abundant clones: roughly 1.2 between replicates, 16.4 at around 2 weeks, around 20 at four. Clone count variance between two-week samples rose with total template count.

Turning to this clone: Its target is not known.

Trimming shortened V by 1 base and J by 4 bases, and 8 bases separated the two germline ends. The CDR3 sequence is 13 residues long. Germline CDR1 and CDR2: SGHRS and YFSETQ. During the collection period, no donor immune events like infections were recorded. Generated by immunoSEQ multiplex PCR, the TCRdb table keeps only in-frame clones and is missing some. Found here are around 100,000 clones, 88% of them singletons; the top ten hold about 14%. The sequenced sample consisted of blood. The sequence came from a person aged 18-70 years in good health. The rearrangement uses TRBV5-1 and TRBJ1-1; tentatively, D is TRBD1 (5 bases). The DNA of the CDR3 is TGCGCCAGCAGCTTGCGACAGAGCACTGAAGCTTTCTTT. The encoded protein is CASSLRQSTEAFF.